This T cell receptor beta chain was identified in a study of neurological immune-mediated disorders. Across the whole study: Disease course was recorded as relapsing-remitting for about 31 and secondary progressive for about 8.5% of the roughly 35 multiple sclerosis patients. Study-wide findings and caveats: Expanded clones shared no CDR3 amino acid sequences across subjects, suggesting private repertoires in all groups.

This clonotype was counted many times. Its cognate antigen is unknown. V lost 0 bases, J lost 0 bases, and 13 bases lay in between. The CDR3 length is 16 residues. CDR1 SGHRS and CDR2 YFSETQ come from the germline V gene. Preparation of the unsorted libraries drew on 2 million PBMCs stored at -80 C. With 10-nucleotide random UMIs included, cDNA was synthesized by 5'RACE. A single record per CDR3 protein comes from TCRdb applying MiXCR to the 5' RACE reads. The table has roughly 120,000 distinct CDR3 sequences, about 3.2% seen once. Specimen: PBMCs. The gene calls are TRBV5-1 and TRBJ2-7, with a tentative D call TRBD2 (6 bases). This TCR was sampled from a woman aged 25 to 39 with multiple sclerosis. The CDR3 DNA is TGCGCCAGCAGCTTGGGAGGGACTTCGGCCTCCTACGAGCAGTACTTC. Its protein is CASSLGGTSASYEQYF.